These 24 T cell receptor beta chains were all obtained from the same sample, sequenced in a study of blood T cell repertoires in COVID-19. Profiling relied on immunoSEQ multiplex PCR, and the TCRdb table lists in-frame clones only, not all of them. Of 200,000 to 250,000 clones in the sample, roughly 82% were seen once. Sequences were obtained from peripheral blood. Receptors were obtained from a middle-aged woman who had recovered from COVID-19.

The chain links TRBV27 to TRBJ2-1; D is unresolved. Trimming removed 5 bases at V and 4 bases at J, with 3 bases between. Germline loops: CDR1 MNHEY, CDR2 SMNVEV (reference sequence). CDR3 length: 11 residues. The CDR3 nucleotides are TGTGCCAGCAGTGCGTACAATGAGCAGTTCTTC. It encodes CASSAYNEQFF.

There are a few counts of this clone. This chain connects TRBV7-9 to TRBJ2-2; D perhaps matches TRBD2 (5 bases). The CDR3 extends over 14 amino acids. Trimming took 8 bases from V and 1 from J, leaving 11 bases between them. Germline loops: CDR1 SEHNR, CDR2 FQNEAQ (reference sequence). This CDR3 is CASLLERNTGELFF. CDR3 nucleotide sequence: TGTGCCAGCTTACTAGAGAGGAACACCGGGGAGCTGTTTTTT.

The gene calls are TRBV6-2 or TRBV6-3 and TRBJ1-2; D possibly corresponds to TRBD1 (5 bases). The V gene lost 0 bases and the J gene lost 5 bases, with 7 bases spanning the gap. There are 13 residues in the CDR3. CDR1 and CDR2 (germline): MNHEY, SVGEGT. DNA of the CDR3: TGTGCCAGCAGTTACTCTGGGGGGTATGGCTACACCTTC. Its translation is CASSYSGGYGYTF.

The chain combines TRBV12-3 or TRBV12-4 with TRBJ1-5, with 8 positions matching TRBD1. There are 13 residues in the CDR3. J gave up 7 bases and V 4 bases, and 3 bases lay outside the gene matches. The CDR3 DNA sequence: TGTGCCAGCAGTTCGACAGGGGAACAGCCCCAGCATTTT. Translated, it gives CASSSTGEQPQHF.

For the CDR3, the DNA is TGTGCCAGTAGTCGAACCGGGACTAGCGGGGGTAACACAGATACGCAGTATTTT. Translation gives CASSRTGTSGGNTDTQYF. The chain joins TRBV19 to TRBJ2-3; 14 bases map to TRBD2. Germline V gene sequence: CDR1 LNHDA, CDR2 SQIVND (reference sequence). The CDR3 loop spans 18 amino acids. Trimming took 5 bases from V and 2 from J; bases not matched to a gene: 9.

The CDR3 DNA reads TGTGCCAGCAGCTTCTTTGGGGACTTAAGGGGCGAGCAGTACTTC. Amino acid sequence: CASSFFGDLRGEQYF. This chain connects TRBV5-5 to TRBJ2-7, with D possibly matching TRBD2 (6 bases). Germline CDR1 reads SGHKS; CDR2 reads YYEKEE (reference sequence). Trimming pared 2 bases from V and 6 bases from J, leaving 18 bases between. The CDR3 is 15 amino acids.

This clone has just one count. The V and J genes are TRBV2 and TRBJ1-6, with D unclear. The CDR3 has 13 amino acids. CDR1 and CDR2 from the germline V gene are SNHLY and FYNNEI. V was shortened by 3 bases and J by 6 bases, with 6 bases between the two germline ends. CDR3 coding DNA: TGTGCCAGCAGTGAGCAGGTTAATTCACCCCTCCACTTT. Its translation: CASSEQVNSPLHF.

The V call is TRBV7-2, the J call TRBJ1-2; 7 bases are a match to TRBD1. Germline V CDR1 and CDR2: SGHTA, FQGNSA. Unmatched junction bases numbered 10, after V lost 5 bases and J lost 4 bases. CDR3 length equals 15 residues. DNA for the CDR3: TGTGCCAGCAGCCTCCGAGCTTCAGGGGGCTATGGCTACACCTTC. This codes for CASSLRASGGYGYTF.

The chain carries TRBV5-6 and TRBJ2-5, with a possible D match to TRBD1 (5 bases). The CDR3 length is 13 residues. CDR1 and CDR2 from the germline V gene are SGHDT and YYEEEE. Trimming stripped 3 bases from V and 7 bases from J, with 13 bases between. The CDR3 reads CASSWGGIATQYF. The CDR3, as DNA: TGTGCCAGCAGCTGGGGCGGAATTGCGACCCAGTACTTC.

This clone was counted a few times. This chain joins TRBV12-3 or TRBV12-4 and TRBJ1-6; D gene uncertain. The CDR3 is 13 amino acids. Deletions cut 3 bases from V and 10 bases from J, with 10 bases between. The CDR3 region is CASSLGRNSPLHF. CDR3 nucleotide sequence: TGTGCCAGCAGTTTGGGCAGAAACTCACCCCTCCACTTT.

This clone was observed a few times. The chain carries TRBV7-2 and TRBJ2-7, with 7 bases fitting TRBD1. The germline gives CDR1 SGHTA, CDR2 FQGNSA. CDR3 length equals 15 residues. The junction had 10 bases not matched to a gene; V was cut back by 4 bases and J by 4 bases. The CDR3 is CASSSTGTALYEQYF. CDR3 DNA: TGTGCCAGCAGCTCAACCGGGACAGCCCTTTACGAGCAGTACTTC.

The rearrangement joins TRBV27 to TRBJ1-1; D ambiguous. V lost 3 bases to trimming and J lost 0 bases, with 14 bases between them. In germline, CDR1 is MNHEY, CDR2 SMNVEV (reference sequence). The CDR3 covers 16 residues. CDR3 DNA sequence: TGTGCCAGCAGTTTTTTTGACGGGAGAGTGAACACTGAAGCTTTCTTT. Translated, it gives CASSFFDGRVNTEAFF.

This clone was seen more than once but under ten times. The chain is built from TRBV6-5 and TRBJ1-3; D gene unclear. The CDR3 spans 14 residues. Germline assignment: CDR1 MNHEY and CDR2 SVGAGI. V was clipped by 6 bases and J by 0 bases, with 9 bases between them. This CDR3 is CASRTLSSGNTIYF. The CDR3 DNA reads TGTGCCAGCAGGACTTTGAGCTCTGGAAACACCATATATTTT.

The gene calls are TRBV18 and TRBJ2-1, with unresolved D. The germline CDR1 and CDR2 sequences are KGHSH and LQKENI. The V gene lost 1 base and the J gene lost 8 bases, with 9 bases spanning the gap. The CDR3 is 13 residues long. The CDR3 sequence is CASSPQQSHEQFF. The CDR3 bases are TGTGCCAGCTCACCACAACAATCCCATGAGCAGTTCTTC.

This clone was detected a few times. The chain uses TRBV6-5 and TRBJ1-2; 10 nucleotides align to TRBD1. Germline loops: CDR1 MNHEY, CDR2 SVGAGI. The V and J ends lost 6 bases and 3 bases, in that order; junction bases with no gene match: 4. CDR3 size: 14 residues. DNA for the CDR3: TGTGCCAGCAGACATGGGACAGGGGACTATGGCTACACCTTC. Protein sequence: CASRHGTGDYGYTF.

The chain links TRBV2 to TRBJ1-4, with D possibly matching TRBD1 (6 bases). The germline CDR1 and CDR2 sequences are SNHLY and FYNNEI. V dropped 10 bases and J dropped 7 bases, with 22 bases sitting between them. CDR3 length: 15 residues. The CDR3 loop reads CANQRITGSGEKLFF. In nucleotides, the CDR3 is TGTGCCAACCAAAGAATCACAGGGAGCGGTGAAAAACTGTTTTTT.

The chain is built from TRBV5-4 and TRBJ2-3, with 7 positions matching TRBD1. The CDR3 is 16 amino acids. Germline CDR1 and CDR2: SGHNT and YYREEE (reference sequence). J was trimmed by 1 base and V by 5 bases; bases with no gene match: 10. The DNA for the CDR3 is TGTGCCAGCAGAGAAGGGGGCGCAAGGGGCACAGATACGCAGTATTTT. Translated, it gives CASREGGARGTDTQYF.

This clone was observed a few times. The V and J genes are TRBV4-3 and TRBJ2-1; the match to TRBD2 covers 16 bases. This CDR3 is 19 amino acids long. V shed 2 bases, J shed 4 bases, and the junction held 8 bases outside the gene matches. CDR1 and CDR2 from the germline V gene are LGHNA and YSLEER. In DNA form, the CDR3 reads TGCGCCAGCAGCCAATCTGGGACTAGCGGGGGGGCCCGATACAATGAGCAGTTCTTC. The encoded protein is CASSQSGTSGGARYNEQFF.

V is TRBV2 and J is TRBJ1-2; 7 positions agree with TRBD1. With 3 bases clipped from V and 8 bases from J, the junction kept 6 bases outside the gene matches. The CDR3 runs 13 residues. Germline-derived CDR1 and CDR2 are SNHLY and FYNNEI. The CDR3 here is CASSDYRGLGYTF. The CDR3 nucleotides read TGTGCCAGCAGTGACTACAGGGGTTTGGGCTACACCTTC.

This clone appeared a few times. The V call is TRBV3-1 (or the pseudogene TRBV3-2), the J call TRBJ1-2; D is unclear. Trimming shortened V by 1 base and J by 5 bases, and 17 bases separated the two germline ends. From germline, CDR1 is LGHDT and CDR2 YNNKEL (reference sequence). The CDR3 covers 16 residues. CDR3 sequence (DNA): TGTGCCAGCAGCCAAGTGTCCGGACTGGGGTTGTATGGCTACACCTTC. This encodes CASSQVSGLGLYGYTF.

CDR3 loop: CASRPGTSGGPDTQYF. CDR3 DNA sequence: TGTGCCAGTAGGCCAGGGACTAGCGGGGGACCAGATACGCAGTATTTT. The chain carries TRBV19 and TRBJ2-3; 14 bases agree with TRBD2. This CDR3 is 16 amino acids long. J was trimmed by 4 bases and V by 6 bases; bases with no gene match: 6. The germline V gene encodes CDR1 LNHDA and CDR2 SQIVND (reference sequence).

J is TRBJ1-5 and V is TRBV15; no clear D gene. The length of the CDR3 is 15 residues. V lost 5 bases and J lost 7, with 18 bases in between. CDR1 is LNHNV, CDR2 YYDKDF, per germline (reference sequence). CDR3 residues: CATSPLSWAGQPQHF. The CDR3, as DNA: TGTGCCACCAGCCCCCTTTCGTGGGCGGGCCAGCCCCAGCATTTT.

The chain is built from TRBV6-6 and TRBJ1-1; no clear D gene. The V gene's germline CDR1 is MNHNY and CDR2 SVGAGI (reference sequence). Between the trimmed V and J ends, which lost 5 bases and 4 bases, there was a span of 11 bases. CDR3 length: 13 amino acids. Written as DNA, the CDR3 is TGTGCCAGCAGTAACCAAGCCCGCACTGAAGCTTTCTTT. It is translated as CASSNQARTEAFF.

V is TRBV10-3 and J is TRBJ2-3; 8 positions agree with TRBD1. The CDR3 covers 15 residues. J lost 2 bases, V lost 4 bases, and 5 bases had no gene match. From germline, CDR1 is ENHRY and CDR2 SYGVKD. CDR3 bases: TGTGCCATCAGTGCAGGGGGCGGCACCACAGATACGCAGTATTTT. The encoded protein is CAISAGGGTTDTQYF.